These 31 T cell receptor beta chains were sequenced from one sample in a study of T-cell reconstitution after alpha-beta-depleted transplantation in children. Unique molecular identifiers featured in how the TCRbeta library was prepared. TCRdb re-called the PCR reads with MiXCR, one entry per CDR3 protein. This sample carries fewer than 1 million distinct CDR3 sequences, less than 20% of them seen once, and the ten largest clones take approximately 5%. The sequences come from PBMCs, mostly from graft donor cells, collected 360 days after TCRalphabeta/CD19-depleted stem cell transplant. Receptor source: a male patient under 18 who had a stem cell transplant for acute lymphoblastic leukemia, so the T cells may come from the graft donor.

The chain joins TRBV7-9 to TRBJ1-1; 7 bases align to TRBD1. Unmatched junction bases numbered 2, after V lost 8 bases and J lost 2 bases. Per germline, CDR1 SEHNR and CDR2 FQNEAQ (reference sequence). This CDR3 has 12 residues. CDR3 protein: CASYRGNTEAFF. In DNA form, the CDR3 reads TGTGCCAGCTACAGGGGCAACACTGAAGCTTTCTTT.

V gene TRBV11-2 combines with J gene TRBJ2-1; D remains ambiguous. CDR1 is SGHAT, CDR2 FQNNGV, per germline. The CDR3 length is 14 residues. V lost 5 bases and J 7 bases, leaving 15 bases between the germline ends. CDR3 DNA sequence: TGTGCCAGCAGCCAGAAAGGGCCTTGGAATGAGCAGTTCTTC. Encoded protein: CASSQKGPWNEQFF. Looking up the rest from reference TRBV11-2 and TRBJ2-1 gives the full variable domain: EAGVAQSPRYKIIEKRQSVAFWCNPISGHATLYWYQQILGQGPKLLIQFQNNGVVDDSQLPKDRFSAERLKGVDSTLKIQPAKLEDSAVYLCASSQKGPWNEQFFGPGTRLTVL.

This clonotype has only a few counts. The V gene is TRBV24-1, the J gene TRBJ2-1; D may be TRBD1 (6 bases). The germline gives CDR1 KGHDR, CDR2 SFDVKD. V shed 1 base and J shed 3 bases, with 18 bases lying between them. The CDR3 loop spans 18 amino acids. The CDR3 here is CATSDFSRGILGYNEQFF. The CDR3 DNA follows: TGTGCCACCAGTGATTTTTCCAGGGGAATTCTGGGCTACAATGAGCAGTTCTTC.

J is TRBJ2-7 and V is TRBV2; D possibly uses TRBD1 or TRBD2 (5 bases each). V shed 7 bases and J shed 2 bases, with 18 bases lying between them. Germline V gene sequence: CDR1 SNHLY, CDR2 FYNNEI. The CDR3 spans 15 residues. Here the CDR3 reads CASKGSFLGTYEQYF. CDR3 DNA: TGTGCCAGCAAGGGGAGTTTTCTCGGCACCTACGAGCAGTACTTC. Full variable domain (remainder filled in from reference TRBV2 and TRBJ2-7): EPEVTQTPSHQVTQMGQEVILRCVPISNHLYFYWYRQILGQKVEFLVSFYNNEISEKSEIFDDQFSVERPDGSNFTLKIRSTKLEDSAMYFCASKGSFLGTYEQYFGPGTRLTVT.

This chain's CDR3 is CASSETTSYEQYF. CDR3 sequence (DNA): TGTGCCAGCAGCGAGACTACTTCCTACGAGCAGTACTTC. This rearrangement joins TRBV9 to TRBJ2-7; TRBD2 is a possible D gene (5 bases). Germline V CDR1 and CDR2: SGDLS, YYNGEE. The length of the CDR3 is 13 residues. The V end was cut by 3 bases, the J end by 1 base, with 8 bases between.

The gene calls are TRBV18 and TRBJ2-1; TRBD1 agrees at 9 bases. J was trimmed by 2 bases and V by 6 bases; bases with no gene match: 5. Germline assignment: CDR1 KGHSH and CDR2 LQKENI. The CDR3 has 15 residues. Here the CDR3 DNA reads TGTGCCAGCTCGGGTCGGACAGGGGCCTACAATGAGCAGTTCTTC. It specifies CASSGRTGAYNEQFF.

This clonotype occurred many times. The DNA of the CDR3 is TGTGCCAGCGTGAAACAATCCTACAATGAGCAGTTCTTC. As protein: CASVKQSYNEQFF. The chain links TRBV2 to TRBJ2-1; no firm D call. Germline V gene lookup returns CDR1 SNHLY and CDR2 FYNNEI. The CDR3 runs to 13 residues. The ends were cut back, 8 bases at V and 1 base at J, with 9 bases in the middle.

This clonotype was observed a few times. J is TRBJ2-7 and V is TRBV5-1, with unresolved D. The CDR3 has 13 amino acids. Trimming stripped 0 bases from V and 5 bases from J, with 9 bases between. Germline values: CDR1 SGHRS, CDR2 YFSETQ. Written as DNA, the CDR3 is TGCGCCAGCAGCTTGGGGCCATCCCACGAGCAGTACTTC. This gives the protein CASSLGPSHEQYF.

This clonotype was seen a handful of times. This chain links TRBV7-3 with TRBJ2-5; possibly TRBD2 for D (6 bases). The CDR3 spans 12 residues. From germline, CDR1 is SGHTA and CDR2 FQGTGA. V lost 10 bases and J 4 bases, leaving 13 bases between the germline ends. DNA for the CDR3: TGTGCCACCCGGCGGGACGCAGAGACCCAGTACTTC. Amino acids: CATRRDAETQYF.

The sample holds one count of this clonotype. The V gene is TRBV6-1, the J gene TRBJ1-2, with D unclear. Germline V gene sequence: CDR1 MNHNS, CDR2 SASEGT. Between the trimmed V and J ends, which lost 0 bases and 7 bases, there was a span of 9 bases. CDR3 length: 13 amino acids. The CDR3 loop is CASSEALQGGYTF. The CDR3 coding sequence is TGTGCCAGCAGTGAAGCGCTTCAAGGTGGCTACACCTTC.

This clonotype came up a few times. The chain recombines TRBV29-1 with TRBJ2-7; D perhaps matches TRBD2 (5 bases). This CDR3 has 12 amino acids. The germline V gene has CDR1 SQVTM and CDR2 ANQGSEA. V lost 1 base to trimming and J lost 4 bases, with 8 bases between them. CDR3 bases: TGCAGCGTTGAAGGACTACATTACGAGCAGTACTTC. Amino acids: CSVEGLHYEQYF.

The CDR3 DNA is TGCGCCAGCAGTGAGTCTACTATGGGGAGGTTTGGTACGCAGTATTTT. It specifies CASSESTMGRFGTQYF. The chain employs TRBV10-1 and TRBJ2-3; D possibly corresponds to TRBD2 (6 bases). Trimming removed 0 bases from V and 8 bases from J, with 18 bases in between. The CDR3 covers 16 residues. CDR1 and CDR2 from the germline V gene are WNHNN and SYGVQD (reference sequence).

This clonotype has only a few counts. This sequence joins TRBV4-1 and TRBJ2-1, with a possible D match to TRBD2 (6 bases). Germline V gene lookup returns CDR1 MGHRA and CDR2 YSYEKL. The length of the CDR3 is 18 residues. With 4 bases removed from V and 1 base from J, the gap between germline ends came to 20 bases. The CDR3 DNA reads TGCGCCAGCAGCCTCTACCCGGAGGGTTACCTGTCCTACAATGAGCAGTTCTTC. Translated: CASSLYPEGYLSYNEQFF.

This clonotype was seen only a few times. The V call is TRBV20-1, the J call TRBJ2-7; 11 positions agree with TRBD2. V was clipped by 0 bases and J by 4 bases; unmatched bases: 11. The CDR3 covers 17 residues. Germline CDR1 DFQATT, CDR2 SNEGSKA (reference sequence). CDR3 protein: CSARDTVAGGPGYEQYF. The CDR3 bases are TGCAGTGCTAGAGATACGGTAGCGGGAGGGCCTGGGTACGAGCAGTACTTC.

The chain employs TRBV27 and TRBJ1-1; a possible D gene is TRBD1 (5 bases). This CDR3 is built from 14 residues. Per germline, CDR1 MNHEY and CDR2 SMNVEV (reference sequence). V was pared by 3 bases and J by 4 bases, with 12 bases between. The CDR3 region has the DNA TGTGCCAGCAGTTTTCCCGGGGGGAGCACTGAAGCTTTCTTT. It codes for CASSFPGGSTEAFF.

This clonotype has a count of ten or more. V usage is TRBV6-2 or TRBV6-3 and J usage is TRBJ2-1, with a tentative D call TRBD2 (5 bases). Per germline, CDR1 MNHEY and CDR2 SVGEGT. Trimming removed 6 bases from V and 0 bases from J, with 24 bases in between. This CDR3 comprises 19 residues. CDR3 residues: CASSLWTHLLRSSYNEQFF. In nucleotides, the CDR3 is TGTGCCAGCAGCCTCTGGACTCACCTCCTACGAAGCTCCTACAATGAGCAGTTCTTC.

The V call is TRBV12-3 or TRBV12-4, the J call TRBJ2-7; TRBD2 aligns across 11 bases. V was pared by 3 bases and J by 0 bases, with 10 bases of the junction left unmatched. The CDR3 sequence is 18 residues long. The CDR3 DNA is TGTGCCAGCAGTTTCCGCCCTCGACTAGCGGGGTACTCCTACGAGCAGTACTTC. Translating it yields CASSFRPRLAGYSYEQYF.

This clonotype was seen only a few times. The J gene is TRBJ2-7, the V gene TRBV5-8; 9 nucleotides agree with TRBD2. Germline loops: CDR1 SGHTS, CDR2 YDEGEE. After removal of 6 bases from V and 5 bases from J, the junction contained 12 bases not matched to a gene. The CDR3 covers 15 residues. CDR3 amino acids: CASNNPQRGVNEQYF. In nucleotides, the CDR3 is TGTGCCAGCAACAATCCCCAGCGGGGGGTGAACGAGCAGTACTTC.

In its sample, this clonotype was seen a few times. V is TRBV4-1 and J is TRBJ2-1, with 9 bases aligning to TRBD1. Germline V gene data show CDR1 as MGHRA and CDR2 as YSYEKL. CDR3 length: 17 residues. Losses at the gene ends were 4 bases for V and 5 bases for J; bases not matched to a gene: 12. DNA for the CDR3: TGCGCCAGCAGCCCGGGGCGGGGGACAGGGCCGAACAATGAGCAGTTCTTC. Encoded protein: CASSPGRGTGPNNEQFF.

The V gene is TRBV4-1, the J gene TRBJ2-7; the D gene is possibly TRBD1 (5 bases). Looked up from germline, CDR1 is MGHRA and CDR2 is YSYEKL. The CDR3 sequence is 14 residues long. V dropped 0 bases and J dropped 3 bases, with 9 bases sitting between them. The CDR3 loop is CASSQDQGYYEQYF. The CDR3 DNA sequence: TGCGCCAGCAGCCAAGATCAGGGATACTACGAGCAGTACTTC.

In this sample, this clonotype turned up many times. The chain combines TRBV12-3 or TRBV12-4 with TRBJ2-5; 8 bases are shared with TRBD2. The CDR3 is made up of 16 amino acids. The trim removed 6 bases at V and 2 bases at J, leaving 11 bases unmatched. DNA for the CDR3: TGTGCCAGCAGATCCGCCGGACGGGGGGGTCAAGAGACCCAGTACTTC. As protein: CASRSAGRGGQETQYF.

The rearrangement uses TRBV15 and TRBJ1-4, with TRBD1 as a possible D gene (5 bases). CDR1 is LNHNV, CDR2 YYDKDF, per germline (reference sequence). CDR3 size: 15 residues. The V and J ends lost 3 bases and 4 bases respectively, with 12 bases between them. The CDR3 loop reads CATSSLRGVNEKLFF. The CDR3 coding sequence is TGTGCCACCAGCAGCCTTCGGGGGGTTAATGAAAAACTGTTTTTT.

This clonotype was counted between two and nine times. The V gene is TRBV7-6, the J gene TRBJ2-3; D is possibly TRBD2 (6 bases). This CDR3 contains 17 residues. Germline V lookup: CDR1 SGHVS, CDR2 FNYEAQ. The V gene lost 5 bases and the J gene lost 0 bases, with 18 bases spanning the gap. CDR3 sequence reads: CASSRTLSGASTDTQYF. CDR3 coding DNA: TGTGCCAGCAGCCGAACGCTTAGCGGTGCTAGCACAGATACGCAGTATTTT. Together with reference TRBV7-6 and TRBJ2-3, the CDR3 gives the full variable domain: GAGVSQSPRYKVTKRGQDVALRCDPISGHVSLYWYRQALGQGPEFLTYFNYEAQQDKSGLPNDRFSAERPEGSISTLTIQRTEQRDSAMYRCASSRTLSGASTDTQYFGPGTRLTVL.

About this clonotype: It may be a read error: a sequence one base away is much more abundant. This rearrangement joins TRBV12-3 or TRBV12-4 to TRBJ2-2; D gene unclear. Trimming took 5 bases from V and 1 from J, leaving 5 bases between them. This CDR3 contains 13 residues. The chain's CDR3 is CASSNQNTGELFF. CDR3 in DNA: TGTGCCAGCAGTAATCAGAACACCGGGGAGCTGTTTTTT.

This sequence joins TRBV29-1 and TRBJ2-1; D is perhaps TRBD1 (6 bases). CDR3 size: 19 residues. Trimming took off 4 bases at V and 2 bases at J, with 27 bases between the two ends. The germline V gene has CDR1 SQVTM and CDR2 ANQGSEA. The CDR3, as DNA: TGCAGCGTTGTCGGGCCAGGACAGCCCACAAGAGGGGCCTACAATGAGCAGTTCTTC. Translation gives CSVVGPGQPTRGAYNEQFF.

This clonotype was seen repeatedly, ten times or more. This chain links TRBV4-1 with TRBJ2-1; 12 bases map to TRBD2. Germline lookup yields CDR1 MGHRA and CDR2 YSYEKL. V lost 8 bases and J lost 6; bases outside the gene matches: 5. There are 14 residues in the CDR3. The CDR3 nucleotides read TGCGCCAGCGTCGGACTAGCGGGATCCAATGAGCAGTTCTTC. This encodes CASVGLAGSNEQFF.

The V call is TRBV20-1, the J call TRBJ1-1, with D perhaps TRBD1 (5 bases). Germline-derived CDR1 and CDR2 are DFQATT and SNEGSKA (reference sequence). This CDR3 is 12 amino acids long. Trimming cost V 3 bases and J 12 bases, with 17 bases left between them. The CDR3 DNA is TGCAGTGCTAGCCGGGGGAAGGTTGCCACTTTCTTT. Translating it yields CSASRGKVATFF.

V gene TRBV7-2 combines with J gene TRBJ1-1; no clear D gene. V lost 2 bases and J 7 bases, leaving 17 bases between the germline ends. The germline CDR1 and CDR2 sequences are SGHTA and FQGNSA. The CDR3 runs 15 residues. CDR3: CASSLKVFGSREAFF. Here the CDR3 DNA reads TGTGCCAGCAGCTTAAAGGTATTCGGATCCCGTGAAGCTTTCTTT.

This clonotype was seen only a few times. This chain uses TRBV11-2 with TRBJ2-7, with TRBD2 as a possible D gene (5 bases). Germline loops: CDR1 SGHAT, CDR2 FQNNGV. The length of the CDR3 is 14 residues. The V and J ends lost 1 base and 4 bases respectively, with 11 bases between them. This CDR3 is CASSLGPTGYEQYF. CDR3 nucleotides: TGTGCCAGCAGCTTAGGTCCAACGGGGTACGAGCAGTACTTC.

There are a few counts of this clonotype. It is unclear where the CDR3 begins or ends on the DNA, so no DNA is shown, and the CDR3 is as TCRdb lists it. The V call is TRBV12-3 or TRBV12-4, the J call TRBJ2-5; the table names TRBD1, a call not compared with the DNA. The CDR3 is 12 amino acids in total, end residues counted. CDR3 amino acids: CASSFGEGATWF.

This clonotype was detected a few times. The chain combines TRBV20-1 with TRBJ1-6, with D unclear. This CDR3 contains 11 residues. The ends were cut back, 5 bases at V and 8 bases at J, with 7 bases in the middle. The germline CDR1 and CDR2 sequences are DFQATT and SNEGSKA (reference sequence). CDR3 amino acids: CSASMHSPLHF. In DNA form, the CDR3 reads TGCAGTGCTTCGATGCATTCACCCCTCCACTTT.